The text below deals with one T cell receptor (beta chain). Its antigen is currently unknown. This sample stems from a study of CD8+ T cells in alopecia areata. Background on the study: Dosing spanned 6 to 18 months on tofacitinib, then 6 months off drug.

Study results and caveats: Resident alphabeta T cells of normal skin are also sequenced in scalp samples. Normal scalp had lower clonality than lesional scalp, with alopecia totalis/universalis lesions showing this most strongly.

As the sequencing template, cDNA was produced by extracting RNA and reverse transcribing it. Some clones are missing from TCRdb's copy, which holds only in-frame ones; the method was immunoSEQ multiplex PCR. The table has 100,000 to 150,000 clones, 35% to 40% seen once. Trimming pared 8 bases from V and 4 bases from J, leaving 8 bases between. The V gene's germline CDR1 is MNHEY and CDR2 SVGAGI. The CDR3 length is 11 residues. Sequencing input: CD4+ T cells sorted from blood. The chain combines TRBV6-5 with TRBJ1-1; D not certain. The receptor was isolated from a human donor with alopecia areata. CDR3 DNA: TGTGCCAGCGGCCATGGCACTGAAGCTTTCTTT. The encoded protein is CASGHGTEAFF.